This T cell receptor (beta chain) was sequenced for a study of blood T cell repertoires in COVID-19. In the study overall: Italy, Spain and the United States were the sources of the convalescent and acute COVID-19 samples.

V shed 0 bases and J shed 8 bases, with 8 bases lying between them. The CDR3 runs 13 residues. The germline gives CDR1 MNHNS, CDR2 SASEGT. Per the original methods: The authors estimated nucleated cell counts from reference gene primer amplification. Clones were read by immunoSEQ multiplex PCR, and TCRdb kept only the in-frame ones, dropping some. V, J and clone size derive from that table, while D and trimming were established from the DNA sequence. The table records roughly 9,600 clones, around 80% of them present only once. The genes are TRBV6-1 and TRBJ2-1, with D unclear. The TCR sequence derives from a man aged 55 to 70 with active COVID-19. Sequences were obtained from peripheral blood. The CDR3, as DNA: TGTGCCAGCAGTGAAGCCTTCGGTCATGAGCAGTTCTTC. Its translation: CASSEAFGHEQFF.